The present entry profiles one T cell receptor (beta chain) with its context. This receptor's antigen is unknown. No per-base quality is available; no much larger clone lies one base away. The data stem from a study of T cells in Graves' hyperthyroidism and ophthalmopathy (dated by TCRdb to between 2018 and 2020). The study in broad terms: Peripheral blood was collected at initial diagnosis, before any treatment. TCR V-J signatures able to tell the groups apart were searched for in a discovery cohort of around 95 patients, of whom around 42 had Graves' ophthalmopathy and roughly 59 had stable Graves' hyperthyroidism. An independent validation cohort of around 19 hyperthyroidism patients and about 15 patients who later progressed to ophthalmopathy tested prospective prediction of ophthalmopathy. For training and testing, the 100 or so patients in the discovery cohort were randomly divided in a 7:3 ratio. In about 6 Graves' hyperthyroidism patients, the study also compared T-cell repertoires from thyroid tissue with T-cell repertoires from blood. Once sampling was done, hyperthyroidism patients were given methimazole at a starting dose of 30 mg daily, whereas ophthalmopathy patients were given high-dose intravenous methylprednisolone. The paper describes TCR Vbeta CDR3 sequencing of 135 peripheral blood samples, made up of fewer than 50 ophthalmopathy patients, some 80 hyperthyroidism patients and some 17 progressor patients.

The TCR beta CDR3 regions were amplified from RNA transcripts. The first round of RT-PCR for the TCR CDR3 was performed with the HTBI primer set and the Qiagen OneStep RT-PCR kit. Libraries were constructed in a second round of multiplex PCR, after which size selection and purification were performed. Paired-end sequencing of the libraries was performed with 100 bp reads on an Illumina HiSeq2000. As for the authors' bioinformatics: Raw data were processed with SOAPnuke, discarding reads with adapters, uncalled bases, mean Phred below 15, or no exact constant-primer or identifier match. COPE v1.2.5 was used to merge high-quality paired reads, and clonotypes were defined as unique nucleotide sequences. MiTCR v1.1 was used to align clonotypes to the IMGT TRBV, TRBD and TRBJ reference segments. Analysis was restricted to V-J combinations with a frequency above 0.0001, which covered 98% to 99.2% of repertoires. A TCS score was defined as the ratio between F50 (clonal expansion) and ExV (chaos), using BLOSUM62-based TCRdist between CDR3 peptides within each V-J. Welch's t-statistics and random forest reduced roughly 500 V-J features to roughly 13, which were used in a naive Bayes classifier (R e1071). Starting from the raw public reads, TCRdb applied fastp trimming at Q25, assembled clones with MiXCR and retained in-frame beta chains. Identical CDR3 proteins give one entry, which carries the most common genes and DNA. TCRdb, not the original authors, processed these V and J calls. Recorded for this sample are approximately 150,000 distinct CDR3 sequences; 9.4% of them occurred a single time. The top ten clonotypes cover less than 25% of the sample.

Hyperthyroidism patients were newly diagnosed, with disease duration under 2 months, and aged 18 to 65 years. Any patient with an uncontrolled infection, another autoimmune disease, pregnancy or lactation was excluded. Clinical symptoms, serum thyroxine and TRAb, thyroid ultrasound, and orbital computed tomography formed the basis for the diagnoses. For progressor patients, blood was drawn at the first diagnosis of hyperthyroidism, before any ophthalmopathy symptoms had appeared. PBMCs were separated from 8 to 10 ml of fresh peripheral blood using Ficoll-Paque density gradient centrifugation. Patients classed as progressors first received a Graves' hyperthyroidism diagnosis and then went on to develop ophthalmopathy during follow-up. Total RNA was extracted with Trizol reagent, and quality was checked on an Agilent 2100 Bioanalyzer. Study-wide conclusions, independent of this receptor: In cross-validation, a model built on a 13 V-J signature told ophthalmopathy apart from stable hyperthyroidism with less than 90% sensitivity and approximately 84% specificity, and in testing the same model reached 80%/75%. In validation, the model predicted progression to ophthalmopathy with about 71% sensitivity and less than 75% specificity, a median of about 6.7 months before onset. Most expanded thyroid clonotypes (frequency above 0.001) were also found in blood, which suggests that blood repertoires may mirror thyroid immune responses. Sample size was not statistically predetermined, and investigators were not blinded to group allocation.

Looking up the germline V gene (reference sequence) yields CDR1 LNHDA and CDR2 SQIVND. Counted from cysteine to phenylalanine, this CDR3 has 15 amino acids. The only DNA kept is the CDR3, 45 bases in frame from the first base. Relative to germline, V is missing 6 bases and J is missing 2 bases, with 4 bases of the junction outside any gene match. The sequenced sample was blood. The TCR sequence derives from a woman aged 18-29 years with Graves' hyperthyroidism that later progressed to Graves' ophthalmopathy. This sequence uses TRBV19 and TRBJ2-3; TRBD2 agrees with 11 junctional bases. The CDR3 reads CASSLGLAVTDTQYF. Read as DNA, the sequence is TGTGCCAGTAGCTTGGGACTAGCGGTCACAGATACGCAGTATTTT.